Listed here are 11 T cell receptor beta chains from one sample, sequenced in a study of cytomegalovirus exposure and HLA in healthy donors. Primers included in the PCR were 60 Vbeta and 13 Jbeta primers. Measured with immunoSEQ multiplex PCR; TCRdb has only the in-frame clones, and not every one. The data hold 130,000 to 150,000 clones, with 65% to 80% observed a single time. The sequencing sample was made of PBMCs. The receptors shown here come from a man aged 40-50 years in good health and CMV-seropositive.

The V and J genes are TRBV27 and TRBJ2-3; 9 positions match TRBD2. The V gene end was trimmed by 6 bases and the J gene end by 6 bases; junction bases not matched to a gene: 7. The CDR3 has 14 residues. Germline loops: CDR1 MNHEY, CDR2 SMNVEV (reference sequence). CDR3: CASSFVSGSDTQYF. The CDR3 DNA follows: TGTGCCAGCAGCTTCGTTAGCGGGAGTGATACGCAGTATTTT.

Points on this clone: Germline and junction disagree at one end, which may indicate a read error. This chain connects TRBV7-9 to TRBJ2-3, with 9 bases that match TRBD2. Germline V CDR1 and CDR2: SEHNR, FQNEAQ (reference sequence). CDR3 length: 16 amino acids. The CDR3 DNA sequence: TGTTCCAGCAGCTCCCCGCCGGGACTAGCCGCAGATACGCAGTATTTT. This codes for CSSSSPPGLAADTQYF.

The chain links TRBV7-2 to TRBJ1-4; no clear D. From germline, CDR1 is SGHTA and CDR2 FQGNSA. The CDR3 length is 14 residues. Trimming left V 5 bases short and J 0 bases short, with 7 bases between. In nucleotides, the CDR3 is TGTGCCAGCAGCCCCACAACAACTAATGAAAAACTGTTTTTT. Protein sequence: CASSPTTTNEKLFF.

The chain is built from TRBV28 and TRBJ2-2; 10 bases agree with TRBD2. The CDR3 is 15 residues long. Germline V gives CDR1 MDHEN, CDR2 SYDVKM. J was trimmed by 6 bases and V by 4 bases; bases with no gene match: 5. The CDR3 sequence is CASSSSGRGAGELFF. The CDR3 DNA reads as TGTGCCAGCAGTTCCAGCGGGAGGGGAGCCGGGGAGCTGTTTTTT.

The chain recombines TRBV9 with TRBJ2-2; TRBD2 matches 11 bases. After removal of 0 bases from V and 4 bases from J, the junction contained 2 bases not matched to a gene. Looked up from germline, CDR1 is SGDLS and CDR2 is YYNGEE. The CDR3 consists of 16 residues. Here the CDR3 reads CASSVGSGRGTGELFF. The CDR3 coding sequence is TGTGCCAGCAGCGTAGGTAGCGGGAGGGGCACCGGGGAGCTGTTTTTT.

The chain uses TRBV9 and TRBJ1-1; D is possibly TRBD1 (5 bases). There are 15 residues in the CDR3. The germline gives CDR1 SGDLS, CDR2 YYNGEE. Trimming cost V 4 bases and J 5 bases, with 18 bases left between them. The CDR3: CASSPGEGRMTEAFF. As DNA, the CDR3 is TGTGCCAGCAGCCCCGGCGAGGGGAGGATGACTGAAGCTTTCTTT. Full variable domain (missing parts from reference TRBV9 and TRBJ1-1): DSGVTQTPKHLITATGQRVTLRCSPRSGDLSVYWYQQSLDQGLQFLIQYYNGEERAKGNILERFSAQQFPDLHSELNLSSLELGDSALYFCASSPGEGRMTEAFFGQGTRLTVV.

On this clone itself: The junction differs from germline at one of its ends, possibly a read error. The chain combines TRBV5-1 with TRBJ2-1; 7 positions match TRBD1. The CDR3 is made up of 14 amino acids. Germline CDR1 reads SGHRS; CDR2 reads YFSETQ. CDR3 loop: CASSPGTAYNEQFF. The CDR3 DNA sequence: TGCGCCAGCAGCCCGGGGACAGCCTATAATGAGCAGTTCTTC. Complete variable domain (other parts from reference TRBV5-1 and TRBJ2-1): KAGVTQTPRYLIKTRGQQVTLSCSPISGHRSVSWYQQTPGQGLQFLFEYFSETQRNKGNFPGRFSGRQFSNSRSEMNVSTLELGDSALYLCASSPGTAYNEQFFGPGTRLTVL.

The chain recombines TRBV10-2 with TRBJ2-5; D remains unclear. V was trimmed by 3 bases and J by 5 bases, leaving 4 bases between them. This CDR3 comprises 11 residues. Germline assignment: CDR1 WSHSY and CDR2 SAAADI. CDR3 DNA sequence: TGCGCCAGCAGTGAACGGGAGACCCAGTACTTC. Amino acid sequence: CASSERETQYF.

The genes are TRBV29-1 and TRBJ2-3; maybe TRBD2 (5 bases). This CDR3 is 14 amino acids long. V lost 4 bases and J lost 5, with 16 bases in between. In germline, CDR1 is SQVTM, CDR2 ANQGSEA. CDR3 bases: TGCAGCGTTGCCTCCGGGATTGCGGGAGATACGCAGTATTTT. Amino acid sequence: CSVASGIAGDTQYF.

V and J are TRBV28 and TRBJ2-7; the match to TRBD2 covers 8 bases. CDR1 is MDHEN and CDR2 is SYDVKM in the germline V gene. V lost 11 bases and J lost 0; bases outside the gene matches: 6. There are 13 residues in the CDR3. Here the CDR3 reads CAGGSGSSYEQYF. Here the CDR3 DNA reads TGTGCCGGGGGAAGCGGGAGCTCCTACGAGCAGTACTTC.

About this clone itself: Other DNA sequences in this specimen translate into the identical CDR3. CDR3 DNA sequence: TGTGCCAGCAGCGTAGGGCTCAGCACAGATACGCAGTATTTT. This sequence encodes CASSVGLSTDTQYF. The chain couples TRBV9 to TRBJ2-3; unclear D gene. Germline values: CDR1 SGDLS, CDR2 YYNGEE. CDR3 size: 14 residues. Between the trimmed V and J ends, which lost 0 bases and 0 bases, there was a span of 5 bases. Full variable domain (rest looked up from reference TRBV9 and TRBJ2-3): DSGVTQTPKHLITATGQRVTLRCSPRSGDLSVYWYQQSLDQGLQFLIQYYNGEERAKGNILERFSAQQFPDLHSELNLSSLELGDSALYFCASSVGLSTDTQYFGPGTRLTVL.